A selection of T cell receptor beta chains follows, all from one sample in a study of regulatory and conventional T cells in RAG deficiency. Using immunoSEQ multiplex PCR, the repertoire was profiled, and TCRdb retains in-frame clones only, with some absent. The table shows about 30,000 clones, with 75% to 80% occurring only once. These same records also appear under a second study, on regulatory T cells.

The sequenced sample was CD4+ effector T cells sorted from blood. These receptors came from a human donor in good health. The CDR3 runs from the conserved cysteine through the conserved F or W. A D gene is named only where the DNA matches it firmly. Size is stated for part of the rows, as once, few or many counts, or as a class when the clone is expanded.

TRBV6-6	NA	TRBJ2-5	16	TRBD1	CASSLGIQGTQRTQYF	TGTGCCAGCAGTTTGGGTATACAGGGGACCCAGAGAACCCAGTACTTC
TRBV5-6	NA	TRBJ2-7	14	NA	CASSLGQGLGEQYF	TGTGCCAGCAGCTTGGGGCAGGGCCTGGGGGAGCAGTACTTC
TRBV11-3	NA	TRBJ1-1	12	NA	CASSFSNTEAFF	TGTGCCAGCAGCTTCTCAAACACTGAAGCTTTCTTT
TRBV25-1	NA	TRBJ1-4	13	NA	CASTRGGDEKLFF	TGTGCCAGCACCCGAGGGGGGGACGAAAAACTGTTTTTT
TRBV5-6	NA	TRBJ2-7	15	TRBD1	CASSLDRGKTYEQYF	TGTGCCAGCAGCTTGGACAGGGGGAAGACCTACGAGCAGTACTTC
TRBV6-1	NA	TRBJ1-6	14	NA	CASSEAGFTSPLHF	TGTGCCAGCAGTGAGGCAGGATTTACTTCACCCCTCCACTTT
TRBV6-5	NA	TRBJ1-5	14	NA	CASSYSNSNQPQHF	TGTGCCAGCAGTTACTCGAACAGTAATCAGCCCCAGCATTTT
TRBV5-4	NA	TRBJ2-7	15	NA	CASTPAGQNSYEQYF	TGTGCCAGCACCCCCGCGGGACAGAACTCCTACGAGCAGTACTTC
TRBV6-6	NA	TRBJ2-5	12	NA	CASSYAEETQYF	TGTGCCAGCAGTTACGCGGAGGAGACCCAGTACTTC
TRBV10-3	NA	TRBJ1-5	15	NA	CAISRQPYSNQPQHF	TGTGCCATCAGTAGACAGCCCTATAGCAATCAGCCCCAGCATTTT
TRBV19	NA	TRBJ2-6	15	NA	CASSFDGSGANVLTF	TGTGCCAGTAGTTTCGACGGATCTGGGGCCAACGTCCTGACTTTC
TRBV4-1	few	TRBJ1-5	16	NA	CASSQDPQGWSQPQHF	TGCGCCAGCAGCCAAGATCCCCAGGGGTGGAGTCAGCCCCAGCATTTT
TRBV6-6	NA	TRBJ2-3	14	NA	CASSSSGPGDTQYF	TGTGCCAGCAGTTCCTCGGGCCCCGGGGATACGCAGTATTTT
TRBV6-5	NA	TRBJ1-4	13	NA	CASSRALNEKLFF	TGTGCCAGCTCCCGGGCCCTAAATGAAAAACTGTTTTTT
TRBV6-1	NA	TRBJ2-5	14	TRBD1	CASTLGDRQETQYF	TGTGCCAGCACCCTGGGGGACAGGCAAGAGACCCAGTACTTC
TRBV27	NA	TRBJ1-2	12	TRBD1	CASRKQGACYTF	TGTGCCAGCAGAAAACAGGGGGCGTGCTACACCTTC
TRBV5-1	NA	TRBJ2-2	15	TRBD2	CASSSGLADTGELFF	TGCGCCAGCAGCTCGGGCCTAGCGGACACCGGGGAGCTGTTTTTT
TRBV18	NA	TRBJ1-2	14	NA	CASSPGVVNYGYTF	TGTGCCAGCTCACCAGGAGTCGTCAACTATGGCTACACCTTC
TRBV30	NA	TRBJ2-7	14	NA	CAGETGLSSYEQYF	TGTGCCGGCGAGACGGGGTTAAGCTCCTACGAGCAGTACTTC
TRBV5-4	NA	TRBJ2-7	16	NA	CASSRGRGSGSYEQYF	TGTGCCAGCAGCAGGGGGAGGGGTAGCGGCTCCTACGAGCAGTACTTC
TRBV7-9	NA	TRBJ2-7	17	NA	CASSLAPHKDVSYEQYF	TGTGCCAGCAGCTTAGCTCCCCACAAGGACGTTAGCTACGAGCAGTACTTC
TRBV5-1	NA	TRBJ2-2	15	NA	CASSSQQGLYGELFF	TGCGCCAGCAGCTCCCAACAGGGACTGTACGGGGAGCTGTTTTTT
TRBV18	NA	TRBJ1-3	16	NA	CASSPNSGSVGNTIYF	TGTGCCAGCTCACCAAACTCGGGAAGCGTTGGAAACACCATATATTTT
TRBV4-2	few	TRBJ2-4	12	TRBD2	CASSESGGIQYF	TGTGCCAGCAGTGAGAGCGGGGGCATTCAGTACTTC
TRBV5-1	NA	TRBJ2-1	16	TRBD2	CASTASGGGSYNEQFF	TGCGCCAGCACCGCTTCGGGGGGGGGCTCCTACAATGAGCAGTTCTTC
TRBV19	NA	TRBJ1-2	13	NA	CASSPPGGRGYTF	TGTGCCAGTAGCCCCCCCGGGGGGCGCGGCTACACCTTC
TRBV6-6	few	TRBJ1-4	15	NA	CASSYSGGVNEKLFF	TGTGCCAGCAGTTACTCGGGCGGGGTAAATGAAAAACTGTTTTTT